Listed here is a single TCR beta chain. Its cognate antigen is unknown. Sequencing used immunoSEQ multiplex PCR; TCRdb keeps in-frame clones, though not all of them. The sample has about 40,000 clones; over 80% are singletons. The data were taken from a study of OX40 agonist ivuxolimab in advanced cancers. Study overall: Ivuxolimab, an antibody acting as an agonist of OX40 (CD134), was used to treat patients. Partial responses were achieved by three patients, of whom one had hepatocellular carcinoma and two had cutaneous melanoma.

Study-wide points: Which antigen the expanded peripheral T cells recognized is unknown.

Germline CDR1 reads ENHRY; CDR2 reads SYGVKD. This CDR3 spans 15 amino acids. Unmatched junction bases numbered 4, after V lost 6 bases and J lost 0 bases. The V call is TRBV10-3, the J call TRBJ1-5, with 8 bases identical to TRBD1. This sample comprised CD4+ or CD8+ T cells sorted from blood, obtained in a trial of the OX40 agonist ivuxolimab. This clonotype was sampled from an adult with an advanced solid tumor such as melanoma, head and neck, liver or kidney cancer. This CDR3 is CAIRKTGASNQPQHF. The DNA of the CDR3 is TGTGCCATCAGAAAGACAGGGGCTAGCAATCAGCCCCAGCATTTT.